This T cell receptor beta chain was sequenced during a study of OX40 agonist ivuxolimab in advanced cancers. Study details: Partial response was recorded in three patients: one hepatocellular carcinoma and two cutaneous melanoma cases.

Blood got drawn at baseline, again on cycle 4 day 1, and then on cycle 7 day 1. To note about this clone: Its specificity is unknown. Sequence at one end of the junction differs from germline and may be a read error.

The table came from immunoSEQ multiplex PCR; TCRdb's copy has only in-frame clones and leaves some out. The data hold roughly 90,000 clones, with approximately 85% observed a single time. Overall study results and limits: It was not determined which antigens were specifically recognized by the peripheral T cells that had undergone clonal expansion. Clonal expansion was seen in CD4+ and CD8+ blood T cells by week 6 at 0.1 to 3.0 mg/kg.

The CDR3 length is 11 residues. Germline V gives CDR1 SNHLY, CDR2 FYNNEI. The chain carries TRBV2 and TRBJ1-4; TRBD1 is a possible D gene (5 bases). The source was CD4+ or CD8+ T cells sorted from blood, collected in a trial of the OX40 agonist ivuxolimab. The origin of this receptor is an adult with an advanced solid tumor such as melanoma, head and neck, liver or kidney cancer. The CDR3 DNA reads as TGCGTTTCCAGGGTTAATGAAAAACTGTTTTTT. Translation gives CVSRVNEKLFF.